This T cell receptor beta chain comes out of a study of post-analysis software for immune sequencing data. Study-wide context: Some patients lacked subtype; others had relapsing-remitting, secondary progressive or progressive-relapsing disease.

cDNA libraries of TCR beta carried unique molecular identifiers. TCRdb re-analysed the PCR reads in MiXCR, keeping a single row per CDR3 protein. In the table there are roughly 800,000 distinct CDR3 sequences, 25% to 30% of which are singletons. Broader study findings: Patients with multiple sclerosis recorded significantly lower normalized Chao1 diversity than controls, the study found. Samples from a shared batch, those prepared together, strongly co-clustered by F measure. Controls showed lower frequencies than patients for four to six TRBV segments, and TRBV5-6, TRBV5-1 and TRBV20-1 were among these.

The CDR3 is 16 residues long. V lost 3 bases and J lost 0; bases outside the gene matches: 4. Germline V CDR1 and CDR2: SGHTA, FQGNSA. This clonotype came up many times. Its antigen is as yet unknown. Sequencing was performed on blood. This chain connects TRBV7-2 to TRBJ2-1; TRBD2 matches 8 bases. This receptor was taken from a girl aged 10 to 17 with multiple sclerosis. CDR3 nucleotide sequence: TGTGCCAGCAGCTTGGATAGCGGGATCTCCTACAATGAGCAGTTCTTC. Residues: CASSLDSGISYNEQFF.